These 30 T cell receptor beta chains share one sample of origin, sequenced in a study of technical replicates of blood from a few donors. Libraries were prepared by immunoSEQ multiplex PCR; TCRdb keeps only in-frame clonotypes and omits some of them. The sample has some 96,000 clones; about 94% are singletons. Sequencing was carried out using T cells isolated from PBMCs. The receptor set was obtained from a human donor in good health.

The chain uses TRBV7-8 and TRBJ2-6; possible D gene TRBD2, 5 bases. Trimming removed 5 bases at V and 0 bases at J, with 8 bases between. Germline V gene sequence: CDR1 SGHVS, CDR2 FQNEAQ. The length of the CDR3 is 15 residues. The CDR3 DNA is TGTGCCAGCAGCCTAGGGAGCTCTGGGGCCAACGTCCTGACTTTC. Its protein product is CASSLGSSGANVLTF.

The J gene is TRBJ2-7, the V gene TRBV5-1; 9 bases are shared with TRBD1. The germline V gene has CDR1 SGHRS and CDR2 YFSETQ. This CDR3 contains 17 residues. V shed 3 bases, J shed 1 base, and the junction held 11 bases outside the gene matches. CDR3 DNA sequence: TGCGCCAGCAGCTCCGAGGCGCGGGACAGGGAGTCCTACGAGCAGTACTTC. It is translated as CASSSEARDRESYEQYF.

V gene TRBV28 combines with J gene TRBJ1-4, with D uncertain. The CDR3 length is 14 residues. Germline V CDR1 and CDR2: MDHEN, SYDVKM. V was shortened by 2 bases and J by 13 bases, with 17 bases between the two germline ends. CDR3 amino acids: CASSLNSIKGGLFF. The DNA of the CDR3 is TGTGCCAGCAGTTTAAATTCAATAAAGGGAGGACTGTTTTTT.

This chain uses TRBV4-1 with TRBJ2-2; possibly TRBD2 for D (5 bases). This CDR3 spans 17 amino acids. Trimming took off 2 bases at V and 1 base at J, with 14 bases between the two ends. Germline V gene data show CDR1 as MGHRA and CDR2 as YSYEKL. CDR3 coding DNA: TGCGCCAGCAGCCAACGGACTCCGCAGTGGAACACCGGGGAGCTGTTTTTT. The encoded protein is CASSQRTPQWNTGELFF.

This clone was picked up one time. The chain couples TRBV4-2 to TRBJ2-7; TRBD2 matches 8 bases. The V gene's germline CDR1 is LGHNA and CDR2 YNFKEQ. Germline trimming cut 1 base from V and 1 base from J; bases unmatched to any gene: 6. The CDR3 sequence is 16 residues long. The DNA for the CDR3 is TGTGCCAGCAGCCAAGCTAGCGGGCGAAAATCCTACGAGCAGTACTTC. It specifies CASSQASGRKSYEQYF.

The J gene is TRBJ2-5, the V gene TRBV5-1; TRBD2 aligns across 8 bases. Looked up from germline, CDR1 is SGHRS and CDR2 is YFSETQ. Losses at the gene ends were 4 bases for V and 1 base for J; bases not matched to a gene: 6. The CDR3 has 15 amino acids. CDR3 region: CASSVSGSLQETQYF. CDR3 bases: TGCGCCAGCAGCGTGAGCGGGAGCCTCCAAGAGACCCAGTACTTC.

This clone was counted a single time. V gene TRBV4-1 combines with J gene TRBJ1-1; a weak D match, TRBD1 (5 bases). Germline V gene lookup returns CDR1 MGHRA and CDR2 YSYEKL. The CDR3 has 16 residues. V dropped 0 bases and J dropped 1 base, with 12 bases sitting between them. Here the CDR3 DNA reads TGCGCCAGCAGCCAAGAGAGTCGCGGGGGGAACACTGAAGCTTTCTTT. It codes for CASSQESRGGNTEAFF.

The rearrangement uses TRBV5-1 and TRBJ2-7; 7 nucleotides align to TRBD2. This CDR3 spans 14 amino acids. Germline trimming cut 0 bases from V and 4 bases from J; bases unmatched to any gene: 4. CDR1 and CDR2 (germline): SGHRS, YFSETQ. In DNA form, the CDR3 reads TGCGCCAGCAGCTTGGGGGAGGGCTTGTACGAGCAGTACTTC. This encodes CASSLGEGLYEQYF.

The J gene is TRBJ2-4, the V gene TRBV5-4, with TRBD2 matching 9 bases. The V segment lost 5 bases and the J segment 6 bases; nucleotides outside the gene matches: 9. CDR1 is SGHNT, CDR2 YYREEE, per germline (reference sequence). The CDR3 extends over 15 amino acids. The CDR3 here is CASSSLASGINIQYF. CDR3 DNA sequence: TGTGCCAGCAGTTCTTTAGCTAGCGGGATAAACATTCAGTACTTC.

The genes are TRBV6-1 and TRBJ2-1, with D hard to call. Germline CDR1 and CDR2: MNHNS and SASEGT. This CDR3 has 15 amino acids. Trimming took 7 bases from V and 4 from J, leaving 17 bases between them. The CDR3, as DNA: TGTGCCAGCACAACGGAGAATAGGCTTTACAATGAGCAGTTCTTC. Translating it yields CASTTENRLYNEQFF.

This clone was detected only a few times. This rearrangement joins TRBV4-1 to TRBJ1-1, with 7 bases aligning to TRBD1. This CDR3 has 14 amino acids. Germline V CDR1 and CDR2: MGHRA, YSYEKL. Trimming cost V 3 bases and J 4 bases; bases outside gene matches: 5. The CDR3 DNA follows: TGCGCCAGCAGCCATCGGACAGGTTTCACTGAAGCTTTCTTT. It yields the protein CASSHRTGFTEAFF.

The J gene is TRBJ1-2, the V gene TRBV2; perhaps TRBD1 as D (5 bases). The CDR3 contains 13 residues. Germline V gene data show CDR1 as SNHLY and CDR2 as FYNNEI. With 3 bases removed from V and 8 bases from J, the gap between germline ends came to 13 bases. The CDR3 here is CASSEGEAGGYTF. CDR3 nucleotide sequence: TGTGCCAGCAGTGAGGGGGAAGCGGGGGGCTACACCTTC.

V and J are TRBV7-9 and TRBJ2-2, with 8 nucleotides matching TRBD1. Trimming removed 3 bases from V and 1 base from J; junction bases left unmatched: 7. The CDR3 totals 17 residues. CDR1 SEHNR and CDR2 FQNEAQ come from the germline V gene (reference sequence). DNA of the CDR3: TGTGCCAGCAGCTTGAAGTCCGGACAGGGGAACACCGGGGAGCTGTTTTTT. Translated, it gives CASSLKSGQGNTGELFF.

The chain links TRBV28 to TRBJ2-1; weak D call: TRBD1 (5 bases). This CDR3 has 12 amino acids. Germline V lookup: CDR1 MDHEN, CDR2 SYDVKM. The ends were cut back, 3 bases at V and 12 bases at J, with 12 bases in the middle. The CDR3 DNA follows: TGTGCCAGCAGTTTTAGTTCAGGGCGGCAGTTCTTC. Translated: CASSFSSGRQFF.

This chain uses TRBV7-3 with TRBJ1-2; 7 positions agree with TRBD1. The CDR3 consists of 17 residues. The V and J ends lost 4 bases and 0 bases, in that order; junction bases with no gene match: 11. Germline V gene lookup returns CDR1 SGHTA and CDR2 FQGTGA. The CDR3 reads CASSSSGNRGTNYGYTF. CDR3 sequence (DNA): TGTGCCAGCAGCTCCTCTGGAAACAGGGGTACTAACTATGGCTACACCTTC.

V and J are TRBV6-6 and TRBJ2-5, with 9 positions matching TRBD1. The CDR3 is made up of 16 amino acids. The germline V gene encodes CDR1 MNHNY and CDR2 SVGAGI (reference sequence). With V trimmed by 2 bases and J by 7 bases, 11 bases remained unmatched. The CDR3 nucleotides read TGTGCCAGCAGTTACCACCAAACAGGGGGCGGTGGGACCCAGTACTTC. Protein sequence: CASSYHQTGGGGTQYF.

In this sample, this clone turned up a few times. The chain joins TRBV2 to TRBJ2-3; 11 bases align to TRBD1. With 8 bases clipped from V and 5 bases from J, the junction kept 3 bases outside the gene matches. The CDR3 loop spans 13 amino acids. The germline V gene has CDR1 SNHLY and CDR2 FYNNEI. CDR3 loop: CASGQGARDTQYF. CDR3 DNA: TGTGCCAGCGGACAGGGGGCAAGAGATACGCAGTATTTT.

The chain links TRBV11-2 to TRBJ2-7; 7 bases fit TRBD1. This CDR3 has 15 residues. V shed 1 base, J shed 2 bases, and the junction held 5 bases outside the gene matches. Germline V gives CDR1 SGHAT, CDR2 FQNNGV. For the CDR3, the DNA is TGTGCCAGCAGCTTAGTCTCAGGGGGTGCCTACGAGCAGTACTTC. Protein product: CASSLVSGGAYEQYF.

Comments on this clone: The junction departs from germline at one end; a sequencing error may be responsible. The J gene is TRBJ1-2, the V gene TRBV6-5; D not resolved. The CDR3 runs to 13 residues. The germline V gene encodes CDR1 MNHEY and CDR2 SVGAGI. The CDR3 region has the DNA TGTGCCAGCAGAAACCGACGACCGGGCGGGCAGGTTTTC. It specifies CASRNRRPGGQVF.

This chain uses TRBV6-1 with TRBJ2-3; 9 bases are a match to TRBD2. The CDR3 runs 15 residues. The germline gives CDR1 MNHNS, CDR2 SASEGT. Germline trimming cut 8 bases from V and 3 bases from J; bases unmatched to any gene: 9. The CDR3 here is CASGLSGSWTDTQYF. The CDR3 DNA sequence: TGTGCCAGCGGCCTTAGCGGGAGTTGGACAGATACGCAGTATTTT.

The CDR3 protein is CASSSSPYEQYF. DNA for the CDR3: TGTGCCAGCAGTTCCTCCCCCTACGAGCAGTACTTC. This chain links TRBV27 with TRBJ2-7; D uncertain. Between the trimmed V and J ends, which lost 4 bases and 2 bases, there was a span of 6 bases. This CDR3 region has 12 residues. CDR1 and CDR2 from the germline V gene are MNHEY and SMNVEV (reference sequence).

The chain carries TRBV7-8 and TRBJ2-7; a possible D gene is TRBD2 (5 bases). V was pared by 3 bases and J by 0 bases, with 18 bases between. The V gene's germline CDR1 is SGHVS and CDR2 FQNEAQ. This CDR3 is 17 amino acids long. The CDR3 region has the DNA TGTGCCAGCAGCTTGGACCCCCTACGGGGTAGCTCCTACGAGCAGTACTTC. It yields the protein CASSLDPLRGSSYEQYF.

The V and J genes are TRBV7-9 and TRBJ1-6; D uncertain. V lost 3 bases and J 0 bases, leaving 6 bases between the germline ends. Germline V lookup: CDR1 SEHNR, CDR2 FQNEAQ (reference sequence). CDR3 length equals 15 residues. In DNA form, the CDR3 reads TGTGCCAGCAGCTTCGCCAGCTCCTATAATTCACCCCTCCACTTT. Its translation: CASSFASSYNSPLHF. The full variable domain, its missing parts supplied by reference TRBV7-9 and TRBJ1-6, is DTGVSQNPRHKITKRGQNVTFRCDPISEHNRLYWYRQTLGQGPEFLTYFQNEAQLEKSRLLSDRFSAERPKGSFSTLEIQRTEQGDSAMYLCASSFASSYNSPLHFGNGTRLTVT.

The chain combines TRBV6-1 with TRBJ2-2; no clear D. The CDR3 is made up of 12 amino acids. Trimming shortened V by 6 bases and J by 13 bases, and 15 bases separated the two germline ends. The germline V gene has CDR1 MNHNS and CDR2 SASEGT. DNA for the CDR3: TGTGCCAGCAGCGGAATCAGGATACGGCTGTTTTTT. Encoded protein: CASSGIRIRLFF.

The gene calls are TRBV27 and TRBJ2-1, with 8 bases aligning to TRBD1. This CDR3 has 14 residues. Germline assignment: CDR1 MNHEY and CDR2 SMNVEV (reference sequence). V shed 2 bases and J 7 bases; nucleotides not matched to a gene: 4. As DNA, the CDR3 is TGTGCCAGCAGTTTACAGGGGGCACGAAATGAGCAGTTCTTC. This gives the protein CASSLQGARNEQFF.

The rearrangement joins TRBV7-6 to TRBJ2-2; 8 bases match TRBD2. With V trimmed by 3 bases and J by 8 bases, 5 bases remained unmatched. The CDR3 runs 14 residues. CDR1 and CDR2 (germline): SGHVS, FNYEAQ. In DNA, the CDR3 is TGTGCCAGCAGCTTCAGGCGGGGGGATGGGGAGCTGTTTTTT. It translates to CASSFRRGDGELFF.

The chain carries TRBV4-1 and TRBJ1-3; tentatively, D is TRBD1 (6 bases). Trimming cost V 9 bases and J 0 bases, with 12 bases left between them. The CDR3 has 14 amino acids. From germline, CDR1 is MGHRA and CDR2 YSYEKL. CDR3 nucleotides: TGCGCCAGACAGGGAGTTAACTCTGGAAACACCATATATTTT. This encodes CARQGVNSGNTIYF.

V and J are TRBV11-2 and TRBJ2-5, with TRBD2 matching over 13 bases. The V and J ends lost 1 base and 0 bases, in that order; junction bases with no gene match: 5. CDR3 length equals 18 residues. Germline CDR1 reads SGHAT; CDR2 reads FQNNGV. This CDR3 is CASSLGRLAGGNQETQYF. The CDR3, as DNA: TGTGCCAGCAGCTTAGGACGACTAGCGGGGGGCAACCAAGAGACCCAGTACTTC.

The chain links TRBV7-8 to TRBJ2-7; tentatively, D is TRBD2 (6 bases). Trimming shortened V by 5 bases and J by 1 base, and 12 bases separated the two germline ends. Per germline, CDR1 SGHVS and CDR2 FQNEAQ. This CDR3 comprises 14 residues. The CDR3 reads CASSPKGTSYEQYF. In nucleotides, the CDR3 is TGTGCCAGCAGCCCAAAAGGGACTTCCTACGAGCAGTACTTC.

This chain links TRBV5-6 with TRBJ1-6; maybe TRBD1 (5 bases). The germline gives CDR1 SGHDT, CDR2 YYEEEE. CDR3 size: 16 residues. The V end was cut by 2 bases, the J end by 0 bases, with 9 bases between. The CDR3 DNA sequence: TGTGCCAGCAGCTTAAGGGGCAGCTCCTATAATTCACCCCTCCACTTT. It is translated as CASSLRGSSYNSPLHF.